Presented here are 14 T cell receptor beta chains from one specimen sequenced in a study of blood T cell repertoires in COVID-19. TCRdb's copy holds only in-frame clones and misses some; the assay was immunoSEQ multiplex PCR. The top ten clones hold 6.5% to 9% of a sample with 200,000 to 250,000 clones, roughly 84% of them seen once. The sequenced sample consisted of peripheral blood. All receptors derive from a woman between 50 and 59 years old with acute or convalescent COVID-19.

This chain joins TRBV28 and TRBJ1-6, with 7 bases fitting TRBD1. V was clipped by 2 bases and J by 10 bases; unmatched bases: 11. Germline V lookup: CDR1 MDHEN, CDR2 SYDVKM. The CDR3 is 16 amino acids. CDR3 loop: CASSLRQNRGRSPLHF. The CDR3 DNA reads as TGTGCCAGCAGTTTACGGCAGAACAGGGGCCGCTCACCCCTCCACTTT.

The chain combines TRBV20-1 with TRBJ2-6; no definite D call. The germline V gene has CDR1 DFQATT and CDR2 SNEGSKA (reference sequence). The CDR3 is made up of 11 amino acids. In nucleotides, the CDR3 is TGCAGCTGCTCTGGGGCCAACGTCCTGACTTTC. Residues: CSCSGANVLTF.

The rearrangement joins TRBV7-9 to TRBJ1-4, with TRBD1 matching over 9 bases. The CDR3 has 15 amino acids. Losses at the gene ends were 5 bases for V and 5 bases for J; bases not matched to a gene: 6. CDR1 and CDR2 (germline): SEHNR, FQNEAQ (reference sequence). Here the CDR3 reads CASSRDGTGNEKLFF. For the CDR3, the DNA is TGTGCCAGCAGCCGGGACGGGACAGGGAATGAAAAACTGTTTTTT.

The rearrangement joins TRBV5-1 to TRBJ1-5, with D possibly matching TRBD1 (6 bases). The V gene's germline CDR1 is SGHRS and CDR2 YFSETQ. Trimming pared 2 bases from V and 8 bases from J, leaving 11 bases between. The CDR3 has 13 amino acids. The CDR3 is CASSFRPGEPQHF. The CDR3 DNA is TGCGCCAGCAGCTTCCGGCCAGGGGAGCCCCAGCATTTT.

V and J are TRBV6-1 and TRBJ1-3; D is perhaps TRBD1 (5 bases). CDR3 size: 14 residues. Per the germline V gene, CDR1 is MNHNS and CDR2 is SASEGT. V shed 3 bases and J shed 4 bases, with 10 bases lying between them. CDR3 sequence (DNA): TGTGCCAGCAGTGACAGGGCGGGAGGAAACACCATATATTTT. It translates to CASSDRAGGNTIYF.

The CDR3 coding sequence is TGTGCCACCGAAAGTACCCAGGGTGCAGATACGCAGTATTTT. Translation gives CATESTQGADTQYF. The rearrangement links TRBV24-1 to TRBJ2-3, with TRBD1 as a possible D gene (5 bases). Trimming cost V 9 bases and J 4 bases, with 16 bases left between them. The germline CDR1 and CDR2 sequences are KGHDR and SFDVKD. The CDR3 spans 14 residues.

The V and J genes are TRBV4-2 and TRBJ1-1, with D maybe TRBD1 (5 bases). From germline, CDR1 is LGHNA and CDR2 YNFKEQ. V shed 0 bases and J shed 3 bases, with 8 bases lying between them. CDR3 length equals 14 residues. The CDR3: CASSQDRVHTEAFF. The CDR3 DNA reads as TGTGCCAGCAGCCAAGACAGGGTCCACACTGAAGCTTTCTTT.

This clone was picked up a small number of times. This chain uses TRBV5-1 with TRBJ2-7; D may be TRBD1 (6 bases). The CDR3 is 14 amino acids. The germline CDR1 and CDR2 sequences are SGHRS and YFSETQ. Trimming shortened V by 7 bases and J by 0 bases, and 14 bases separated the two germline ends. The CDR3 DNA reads TGCGCCAGCCTACGCCAGGGGCCCTCCTACGAGCAGTACTTC. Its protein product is CASLRQGPSYEQYF.

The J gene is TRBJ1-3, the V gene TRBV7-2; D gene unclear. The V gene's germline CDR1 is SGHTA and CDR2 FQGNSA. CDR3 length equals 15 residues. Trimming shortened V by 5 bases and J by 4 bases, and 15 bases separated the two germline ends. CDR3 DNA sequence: TGTGCCAGCAGCACCCATGCCTTGAGCGGAAACACCATATATTTT. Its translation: CASSTHALSGNTIYF.

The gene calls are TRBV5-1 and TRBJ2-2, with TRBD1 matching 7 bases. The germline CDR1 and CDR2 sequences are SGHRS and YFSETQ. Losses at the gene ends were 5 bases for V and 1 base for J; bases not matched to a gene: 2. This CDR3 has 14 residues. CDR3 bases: TGCGCCAGCAGTTGGGACAGGAACACCGGGGAGCTGTTTTTT. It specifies CASSWDRNTGELFF.

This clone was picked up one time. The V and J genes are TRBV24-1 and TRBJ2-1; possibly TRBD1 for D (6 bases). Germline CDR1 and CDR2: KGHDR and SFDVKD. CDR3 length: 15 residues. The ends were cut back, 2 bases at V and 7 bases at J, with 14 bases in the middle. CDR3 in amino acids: CATSDSHRDVNEQFF. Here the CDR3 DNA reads TGTGCCACCAGTGATTCCCACAGGGATGTGAATGAGCAGTTCTTC.

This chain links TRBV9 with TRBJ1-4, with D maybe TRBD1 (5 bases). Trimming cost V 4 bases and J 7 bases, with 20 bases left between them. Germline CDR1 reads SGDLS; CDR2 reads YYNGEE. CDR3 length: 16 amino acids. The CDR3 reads CASSRDGGRVVEKLFF. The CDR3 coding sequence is TGTGCCAGCAGCCGGGACGGTGGGAGGGTAGTTGAAAAACTGTTTTTT.

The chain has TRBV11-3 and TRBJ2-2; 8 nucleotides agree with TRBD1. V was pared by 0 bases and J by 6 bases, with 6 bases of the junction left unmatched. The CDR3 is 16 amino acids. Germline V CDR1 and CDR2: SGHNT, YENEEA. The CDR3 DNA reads TGTGCCAGCAGCTTAGAGAGGACAGGGTCGTCCGGGGAGCTGTTTTTT. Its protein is CASSLERTGSSGELFF.

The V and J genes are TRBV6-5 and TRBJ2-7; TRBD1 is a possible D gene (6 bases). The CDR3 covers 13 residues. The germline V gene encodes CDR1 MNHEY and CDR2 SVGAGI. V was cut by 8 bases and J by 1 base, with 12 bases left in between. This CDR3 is CASVPGVSYEQYF. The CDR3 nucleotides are TGTGCCAGCGTCCCAGGGGTTTCCTACGAGCAGTACTTC.